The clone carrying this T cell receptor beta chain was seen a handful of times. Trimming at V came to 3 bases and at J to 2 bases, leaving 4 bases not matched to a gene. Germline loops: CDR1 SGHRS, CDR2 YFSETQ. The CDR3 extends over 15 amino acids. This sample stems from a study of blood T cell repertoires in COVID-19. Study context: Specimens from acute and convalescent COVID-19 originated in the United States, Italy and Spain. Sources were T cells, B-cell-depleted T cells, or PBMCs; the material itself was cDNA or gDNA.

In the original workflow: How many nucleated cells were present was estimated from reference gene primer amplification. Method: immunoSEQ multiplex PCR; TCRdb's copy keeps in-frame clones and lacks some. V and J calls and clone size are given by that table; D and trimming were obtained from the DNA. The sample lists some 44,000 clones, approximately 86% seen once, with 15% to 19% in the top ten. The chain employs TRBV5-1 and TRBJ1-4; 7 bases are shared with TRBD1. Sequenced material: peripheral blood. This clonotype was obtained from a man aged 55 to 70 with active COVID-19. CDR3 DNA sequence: TGCGCCAGCAGCTCGACAGGGCGGACTAATGAAAAACTGTTTTTT. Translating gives CASSSTGRTNEKLFF.